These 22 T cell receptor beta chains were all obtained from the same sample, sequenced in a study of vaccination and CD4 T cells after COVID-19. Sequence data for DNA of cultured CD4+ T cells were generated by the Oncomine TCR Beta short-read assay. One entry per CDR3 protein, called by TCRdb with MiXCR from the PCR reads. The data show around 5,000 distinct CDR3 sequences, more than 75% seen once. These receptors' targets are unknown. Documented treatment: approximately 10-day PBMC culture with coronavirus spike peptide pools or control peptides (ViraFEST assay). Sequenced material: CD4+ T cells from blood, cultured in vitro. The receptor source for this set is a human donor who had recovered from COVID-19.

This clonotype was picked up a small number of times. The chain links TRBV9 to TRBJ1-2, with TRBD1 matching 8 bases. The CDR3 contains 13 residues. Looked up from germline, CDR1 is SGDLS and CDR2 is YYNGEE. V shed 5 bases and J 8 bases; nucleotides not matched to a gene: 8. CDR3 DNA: TGTGCCAGCAGTGCGACAGGGGCCTTGGGCTACACCTTC. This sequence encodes CASSATGALGYTF. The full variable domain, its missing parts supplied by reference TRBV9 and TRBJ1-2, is DSGVTQTPKHLITATGQRVTLRCSPRSGDLSVYWYQQSLDQGLQFLIQYYNGEERAKGNILERFSAQQFPDLHSELNLSSLELGDSALYFCASSATGALGYTFGSGTRLTVV.

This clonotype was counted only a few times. The CDR3 loop reads CASSLVAGLNTGELFF. CDR3 in DNA: TGTGCCAGCAGCTTAGTGGCGGGGCTGAACACCGGGGAGCTGTTTTTT. The chain carries TRBV7-2 and TRBJ2-2; tentatively, D is TRBD2 (6 bases). Trimming took 1 base from V and 1 from J, leaving 10 bases between them. Germline values: CDR1 SGHTA, CDR2 FQGNSA. The CDR3 runs to 16 residues.

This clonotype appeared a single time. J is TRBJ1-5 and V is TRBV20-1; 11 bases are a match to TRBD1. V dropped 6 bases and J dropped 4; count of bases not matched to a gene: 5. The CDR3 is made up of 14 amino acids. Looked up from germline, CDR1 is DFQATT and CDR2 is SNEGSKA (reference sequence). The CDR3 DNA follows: TGCAGTGCACTGGGACAGGGGGATAATCAGCCCCAGCATTTT. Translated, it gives CSALGQGDNQPQHF.

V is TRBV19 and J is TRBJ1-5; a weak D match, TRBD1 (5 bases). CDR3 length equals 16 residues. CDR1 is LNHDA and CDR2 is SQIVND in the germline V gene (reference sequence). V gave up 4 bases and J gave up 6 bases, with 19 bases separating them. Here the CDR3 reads CASSTMGGRRIQPQHF. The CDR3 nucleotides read TGTGCCAGTAGTACAATGGGGGGTAGGCGTATTCAGCCCCAGCATTTT.

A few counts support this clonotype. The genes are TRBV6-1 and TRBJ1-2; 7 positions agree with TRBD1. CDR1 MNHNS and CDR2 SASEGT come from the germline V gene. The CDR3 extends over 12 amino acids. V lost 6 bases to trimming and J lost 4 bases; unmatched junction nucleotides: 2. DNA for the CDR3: TGTGCCAGCAGACAGGGGACCTATGGCTACACCTTC. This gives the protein CASRQGTYGYTF.

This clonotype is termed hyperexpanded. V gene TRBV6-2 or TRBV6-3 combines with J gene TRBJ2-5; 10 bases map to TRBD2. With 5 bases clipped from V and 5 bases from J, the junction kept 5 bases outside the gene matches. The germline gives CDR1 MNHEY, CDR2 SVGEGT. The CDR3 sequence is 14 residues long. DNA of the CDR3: TGTGCCAGCAGTAATAGCGGGGGGAGGGAGACCCAGTACTTC. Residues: CASSNSGGRETQYF.

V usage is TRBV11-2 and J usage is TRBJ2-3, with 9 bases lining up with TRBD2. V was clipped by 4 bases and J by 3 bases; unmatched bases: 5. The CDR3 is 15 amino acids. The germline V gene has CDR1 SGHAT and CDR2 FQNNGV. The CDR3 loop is CASSYRGGATDTQYF. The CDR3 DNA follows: TGTGCCAGCAGCTACCGCGGGGGGGCAACAGATACGCAGTATTTT.

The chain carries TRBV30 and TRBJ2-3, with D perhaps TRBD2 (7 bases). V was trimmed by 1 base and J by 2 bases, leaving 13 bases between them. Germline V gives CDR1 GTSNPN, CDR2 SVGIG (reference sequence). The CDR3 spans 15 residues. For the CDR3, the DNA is TGTGCCTGGAGTGAACCGGGGGGCCTCACAGATACGCAGTATTTT. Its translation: CAWSEPGGLTDTQYF.

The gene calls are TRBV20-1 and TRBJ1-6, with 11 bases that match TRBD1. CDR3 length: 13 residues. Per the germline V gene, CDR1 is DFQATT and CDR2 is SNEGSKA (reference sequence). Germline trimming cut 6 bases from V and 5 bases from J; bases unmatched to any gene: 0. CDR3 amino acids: CSAGQGDNSPLHF. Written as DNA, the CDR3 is TGCAGTGCGGGACAGGGGGATAATTCACCCCTCCACTTT.

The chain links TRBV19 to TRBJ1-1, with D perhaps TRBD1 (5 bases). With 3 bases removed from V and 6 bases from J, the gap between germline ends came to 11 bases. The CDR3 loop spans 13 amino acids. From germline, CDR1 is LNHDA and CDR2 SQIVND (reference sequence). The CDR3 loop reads CASSMGGRAEAFF. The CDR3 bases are TGTGCCAGTAGTATGGGGGGACGGGCTGAAGCTTTCTTT.

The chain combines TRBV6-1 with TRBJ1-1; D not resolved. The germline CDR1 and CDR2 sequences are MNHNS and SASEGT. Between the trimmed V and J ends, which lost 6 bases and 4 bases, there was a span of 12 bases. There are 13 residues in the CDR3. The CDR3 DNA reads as TGTGCCAGCAGGGGCGTTGGAGGCACTGAAGCTTTCTTT. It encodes CASRGVGGTEAFF.

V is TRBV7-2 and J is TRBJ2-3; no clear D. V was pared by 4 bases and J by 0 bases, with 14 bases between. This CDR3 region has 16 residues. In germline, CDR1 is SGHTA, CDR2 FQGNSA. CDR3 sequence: CASSSPMSPSTDTQYF. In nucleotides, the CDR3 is TGTGCCAGCAGCTCCCCCATGTCCCCCAGCACAGATACGCAGTATTTT.

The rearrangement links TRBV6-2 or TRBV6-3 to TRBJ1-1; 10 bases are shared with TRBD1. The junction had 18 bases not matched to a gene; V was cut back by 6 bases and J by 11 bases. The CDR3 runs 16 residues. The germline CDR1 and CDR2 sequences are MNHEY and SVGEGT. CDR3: CASSTYRQGARQMAFF. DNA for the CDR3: TGTGCCAGCAGCACCTACAGACAGGGGGCCCGTCAAATGGCTTTCTTT.

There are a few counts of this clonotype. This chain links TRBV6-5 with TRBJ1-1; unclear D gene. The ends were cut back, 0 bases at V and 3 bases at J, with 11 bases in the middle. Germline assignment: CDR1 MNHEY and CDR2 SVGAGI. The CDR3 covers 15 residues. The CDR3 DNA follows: TGTGCCAGCAGTTACTCGTCAGTCGTTGACACTGAAGCTTTCTTT. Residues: CASSYSSVVDTEAFF.

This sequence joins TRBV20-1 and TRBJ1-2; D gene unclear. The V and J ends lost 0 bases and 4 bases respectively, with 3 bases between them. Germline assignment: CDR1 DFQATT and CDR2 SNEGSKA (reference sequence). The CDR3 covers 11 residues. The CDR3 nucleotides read TGCAGTGCTAGAGATACCTATGGCTACACCTTC. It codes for CSARDTYGYTF.

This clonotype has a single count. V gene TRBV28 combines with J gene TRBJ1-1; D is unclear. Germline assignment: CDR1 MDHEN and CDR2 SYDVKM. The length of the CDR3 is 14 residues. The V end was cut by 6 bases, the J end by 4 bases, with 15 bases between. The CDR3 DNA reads TGTGCCAGCAGCTCCAGTTCCTGGGGCACTGAAGCTTTCTTT. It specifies CASSSSSWGTEAFF.

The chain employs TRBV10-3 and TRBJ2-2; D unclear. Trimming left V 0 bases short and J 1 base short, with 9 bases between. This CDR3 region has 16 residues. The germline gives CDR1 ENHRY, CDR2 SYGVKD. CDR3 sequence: CAISESHPGNTGELFF. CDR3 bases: TGTGCCATCAGTGAGTCGCACCCGGGGAACACCGGGGAGCTGTTTTTT.

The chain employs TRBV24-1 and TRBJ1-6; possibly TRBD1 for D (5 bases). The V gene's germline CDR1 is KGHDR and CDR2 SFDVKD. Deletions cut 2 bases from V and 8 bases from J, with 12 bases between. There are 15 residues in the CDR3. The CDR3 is CATSDSGLRDSPLHF. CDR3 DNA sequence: TGTGCCACCAGTGATTCAGGGTTGCGTGATTCACCCCTCCACTTT.

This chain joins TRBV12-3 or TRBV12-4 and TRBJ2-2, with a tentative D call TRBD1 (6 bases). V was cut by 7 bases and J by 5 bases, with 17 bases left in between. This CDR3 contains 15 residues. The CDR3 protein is CASNFGTPATGELFF. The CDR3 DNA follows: TGTGCCAGCAACTTCGGGACACCTGCTACCGGGGAGCTGTTTTTT.

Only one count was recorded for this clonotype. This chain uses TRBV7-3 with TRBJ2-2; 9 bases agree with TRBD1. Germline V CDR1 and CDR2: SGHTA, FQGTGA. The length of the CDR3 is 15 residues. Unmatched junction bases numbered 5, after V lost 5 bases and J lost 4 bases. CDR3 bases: TGTGCCAGCAGCGTTCGACAGGGGGGCACCGGGGAGCTGTTTTTT. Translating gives CASSVRQGGTGELFF.

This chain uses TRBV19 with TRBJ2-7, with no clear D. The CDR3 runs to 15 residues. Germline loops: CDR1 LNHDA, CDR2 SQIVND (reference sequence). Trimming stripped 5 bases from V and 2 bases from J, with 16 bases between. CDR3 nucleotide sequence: TGTGCCAGTAGTCTTATGGACGGATTCCCCTACGAGCAGTACTTC. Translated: CASSLMDGFPYEQYF.

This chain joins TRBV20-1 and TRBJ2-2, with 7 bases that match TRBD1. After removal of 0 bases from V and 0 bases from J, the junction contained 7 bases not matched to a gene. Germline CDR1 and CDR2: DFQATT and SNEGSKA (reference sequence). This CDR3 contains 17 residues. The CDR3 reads CSARDPNRGANTGELFF. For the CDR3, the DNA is TGCAGTGCTAGAGACCCAAACAGGGGCGCGAACACCGGGGAGCTGTTTTTT.